These T cell receptor beta chains were read from a single sample in a study of T cell responses to AZD1222 COVID-19 vaccine. Assay: immunoSEQ multiplex PCR; the TCRdb copy retains only in-frame clones and omits some. The sample consists of roughly 120,000 clones, 91% of them appearing once. The sample here was peripheral blood, taken on day 0 of AZD1222 vaccination. The receptor source for this set is an adult in good health. CDR3s include the opening cysteine and the closing phenylalanine or tryptophan. D genes are given only for firm matches. A row's size may be missing; if present it is once, few, many or a size class.

clone_size: -; v_call: TRBV29-1; d_call: -; j_call: TRBJ2-7; cdr3_length: 11; cdr3_nt: TGCAGCGTAAATACAGGCTACGAGCAGTACTTC; cdr3_aa: CSVNTGYEQYF
clone_size: -; v_call: TRBV19; d_call: TRBD1; j_call: TRBJ2-5; cdr3_length: 15; cdr3_nt: TGTGCCAGTAGTATAGCTAGCAGGGGGCGTGAGACCCAGTACTTC; cdr3_aa: CASSIASRGRETQYF
clone_size: -; v_call: TRBV5-3; d_call: TRBD2; j_call: TRBJ2-3; cdr3_length: 16; cdr3_nt: TGTGCCAGAAGCCTGGGGGGGAACCTAAGCACAGATACGCAGTATTTT; cdr3_aa: CARSLGGNLSTDTQYF
clone_size: once; v_call: TRBV6-5; d_call: -; j_call: TRBJ1-4; cdr3_length: 15; cdr3_nt: TGTGCCAGCAGTTACTCAGGGGCAACTAATGAAAAACTGTTTTTT; cdr3_aa: CASSYSGATNEKLFF
clone_size: -; v_call: TRBV30; d_call: TRBD1; j_call: TRBJ1-2; cdr3_length: 11; cdr3_nt: TGTGCGGACAGGGATCGGTATGGCTACACCTTC; cdr3_aa: CADRDRYGYTF
clone_size: few; v_call: TRBV7-8; d_call: TRBD2; j_call: TRBJ2-2; cdr3_length: 20; cdr3_nt: TGTGCCAGCAGCGCAGGCTGGCTGGCTAGCGGGAGTCTGAACACCGGGGAGCTGTTTTTT; cdr3_aa: CASSAGWLASGSLNTGELFF
clone_size: -; v_call: TRBV11-3; d_call: -; j_call: TRBJ2-1; cdr3_length: 16; cdr3_nt: TGTGCCAGCAGCAACTTGGGGGGGCGGTTCGTCAATGAGCAGTTCTTC; cdr3_aa: CASSNLGGRFVNEQFF
clone_size: -; v_call: TRBV7-3; d_call: -; j_call: TRBJ2-2; cdr3_length: 13; cdr3_nt: TGTGCCAGCAGCTTAAGTAGCCACGGGGAGCTGTTTTTT; cdr3_aa: CASSLSSHGELFF
clone_size: -; v_call: TRBV7-8; d_call: -; j_call: TRBJ2-5; cdr3_length: 15; cdr3_nt: TGTGCCAGCAGACCGTTAACGGTTTTCCAAGAGACCCAGTACTTC; cdr3_aa: CASRPLTVFQETQYF
clone_size: -; v_call: TRBV7-6; d_call: TRBD2; j_call: TRBJ2-7; cdr3_length: 16; cdr3_nt: TGTGCCAGCAGCCCCTGGACTAGCGGGACTTCCTACGAGCAGTACTTC; cdr3_aa: CASSPWTSGTSYEQYF
clone_size: -; v_call: TRBV19; d_call: -; j_call: TRBJ1-1; cdr3_length: 12; cdr3_nt: TGTGCCAGTAGTGATCGGGGTGCTGAAGCTTTCTTT; cdr3_aa: CASSDRGAEAFF
clone_size: -; v_call: TRBV5-1; d_call: -; j_call: TRBJ1-1; cdr3_length: 17; cdr3_nt: TGCGCCAGCAGCTTGGATGACAGCCACCAGCCGAACACTGAAGCTTTCTTT; cdr3_aa: CASSLDDSHQPNTEAFF
clone_size: -; v_call: TRBV5-1; d_call: TRBD1; j_call: TRBJ1-4; cdr3_length: 15; cdr3_nt: TGCGCCAGCAGCTTGGGGCCGGGACAGCACGAAAAACTGTTTTTT; cdr3_aa: CASSLGPGQHEKLFF
clone_size: -; v_call: TRBV27; d_call: -; j_call: TRBJ2-1; cdr3_length: 12; cdr3_nt: TGTGCCAGCAGTTTATTAGGACGGGAGTGGTTCTTC; cdr3_aa: CASSLLGREWFF
clone_size: -; v_call: TRBV19; d_call: -; j_call: TRBJ1-1; cdr3_length: 11; cdr3_nt: TGTGCCAGTAGTGACAGGTCTGAAGCTTTCTTT; cdr3_aa: CASSDRSEAFF
clone_size: -; v_call: TRBV1; d_call: -; j_call: TRBJ1-3; cdr3_length: 17; cdr3_nt: TGCACCAGCAGCCAAGATCTTCCCAGGGGGGAAGGAAACACCATATATTTT; cdr3_aa: CTSSQDLPRGEGNTIYF
clone_size: -; v_call: TRBV10-2; d_call: TRBD1; j_call: TRBJ2-5; cdr3_length: 16; cdr3_nt: TGCGCCAGCAGTGAGTCGGGCAGGGGGCTAGGGGAGACCCAGTACTTC; cdr3_aa: CASSESGRGLGETQYF
clone_size: -; v_call: TRBV11-2; d_call: -; j_call: TRBJ2-5; cdr3_length: 16; cdr3_nt: TGTGCCAGCAGCCCTCACGGGACATGGGTCCAAGAGACCCAGTACTTC; cdr3_aa: CASSPHGTWVQETQYF
clone_size: -; v_call: TRBV2; d_call: -; j_call: TRBJ1-1; cdr3_length: 15; cdr3_nt: TGTGCCAGCATTTCAAGAGGGGACATGAACACTGAAGCTTTCTTT; cdr3_aa: CASISRGDMNTEAFF
clone_size: -; v_call: TRBV4-1; d_call: -; j_call: TRBJ2-7; cdr3_length: 17; cdr3_nt: TGCGCCAGCAGCCAAGGGGCGGAGAGTTTCATATCCTACGAGCAGTACTTC; cdr3_aa: CASSQGAESFISYEQYF
clone_size: -; v_call: TRBV5-1; d_call: -; j_call: TRBJ1-2; cdr3_length: 13; cdr3_nt: TGCGCCAGCAACCCAGGGGAAGGCTATGGCTACACCTTC; cdr3_aa: CASNPGEGYGYTF
clone_size: few; v_call: TRBV5-1; d_call: -; j_call: TRBJ1-1; cdr3_length: 15; cdr3_nt: TGCGCCAGCAGCTCCCAATCACAGGGCAACACTGAAGCTTTCTTT; cdr3_aa: CASSSQSQGNTEAFF
clone_size: -; v_call: TRBV7-2; d_call: TRBD2; j_call: TRBJ2-2; cdr3_length: 15; cdr3_nt: TGTGCCAGCAGCTTATTAGCGGGTTCCACCGGGGAGCTGTTTTTT; cdr3_aa: CASSLLAGSTGELFF
clone_size: -; v_call: TRBV5-4; d_call: TRBD1; j_call: TRBJ2-3; cdr3_length: 14; cdr3_nt: TGTGCCAGCAGTACCGGACAGGGCACAGATACGCAGTATTTT; cdr3_aa: CASSTGQGTDTQYF
clone_size: few; v_call: TRBV13; d_call: -; j_call: TRBJ2-7; cdr3_length: 17; cdr3_nt: TGTGCCAGCAGCGCGAATATCCCAGAGGAGGATGGTCGTGAGCAGTACTTC; cdr3_aa: CASSANIPEEDGREQYF
clone_size: -; v_call: TRBV10-3; d_call: TRBD1; j_call: TRBJ2-7; cdr3_length: 14; cdr3_nt: TGTGCCATCAGGGAGGGGGACAGGGGGCTCGAGCAGTACTTC; cdr3_aa: CAIREGDRGLEQYF
clone_size: -; v_call: TRBV4-3; d_call: -; j_call: TRBJ1-4; cdr3_length: 16; cdr3_nt: TGCGCCAGCAGCCAAGATTGGGGGTCTATCAATGAAAAACTGTTTTTT; cdr3_aa: CASSQDWGSINEKLFF
clone_size: -; v_call: TRBV3-1/TRBV3-2; d_call: TRBD2; j_call: TRBJ2-2; cdr3_length: 16; cdr3_nt: TGTGCCAGCAGCCAAGACCTAGCGGGCCGGACCGGGGAGCTGTTTTTT; cdr3_aa: CASSQDLAGRTGELFF
clone_size: -; v_call: TRBV6-4; d_call: -; j_call: TRBJ1-4; cdr3_length: 16; cdr3_nt: TGTGCCAGTCCCTCCCCCCCCCGGCTAGTCGGTGAAAAACTGTTTTTT; cdr3_aa: CASPSPPRLVGEKLFF
clone_size: once; v_call: TRBV18; d_call: -; j_call: TRBJ1-2; cdr3_length: 14; cdr3_nt: TGTGCCATCTCTAACACCCCAGGGAACTATGGCTACACCTTC; cdr3_aa: CAISNTPGNYGYTF
clone_size: -; v_call: TRBV27; d_call: TRBD1; j_call: TRBJ1-2; cdr3_length: 14; cdr3_nt: TGTGCCAGCAGCTTGACAGGGCCGGCCTATGGCTACACCTTC; cdr3_aa: CASSLTGPAYGYTF
clone_size: -; v_call: TRBV6-2/TRBV6-3; d_call: TRBD1; j_call: TRBJ1-5; cdr3_length: 14; cdr3_nt: TGTGCCAGCAGTCGCACAGGGGACCGGCAGCCCCAGCATTTT; cdr3_aa: CASSRTGDRQPQHF
clone_size: once; v_call: TRBV12-3/TRBV12-4; d_call: -; j_call: TRBJ1-5; cdr3_length: 13; cdr3_nt: TGTGCCAGCAGCTCCGACAGCAATCAGCCCCAGCATTTT; cdr3_aa: CASSSDSNQPQHF
clone_size: few; v_call: TRBV7-9; d_call: -; j_call: TRBJ2-7; cdr3_length: 14; cdr3_nt: TGTGCCAGCAGCTTAGAAAACAGGGAGGACGAGCAGTACTTC; cdr3_aa: CASSLENREDEQYF
clone_size: -; v_call: TRBV5-4; d_call: -; j_call: TRBJ2-7; cdr3_length: 13; cdr3_nt: TGTGCCAGCAGCTTGGCCGGGCCCTACGAGCAGTACTTC; cdr3_aa: CASSLAGPYEQYF
clone_size: -; v_call: TRBV29-1; d_call: -; j_call: TRBJ1-2; cdr3_length: 12; cdr3_nt: TGCAGCGTTGAAGGAGGGGGCTATGGCTACACCTTC; cdr3_aa: CSVEGGGYGYTF
clone_size: -; v_call: TRBV14; d_call: -; j_call: TRBJ2-1; cdr3_length: 13; cdr3_nt: TGTGCCAGCAGCCAAGCTAAGCTCCATGAGCAGTTCTTC; cdr3_aa: CASSQAKLHEQFF
clone_size: -; v_call: TRBV7-8; d_call: TRBD1; j_call: TRBJ1-5; cdr3_length: 15; cdr3_nt: TGTGCCAGCAGCTTAGCGCCGGGACAGATTCAGCCCCAGCATTTT; cdr3_aa: CASSLAPGQIQPQHF
clone_size: -; v_call: TRBV7-9; d_call: -; j_call: TRBJ1-2; cdr3_length: 15; cdr3_nt: TGTGCCAGCAGCTTAGGAGGGGGGAGCCTCTATGGCTACACCTTC; cdr3_aa: CASSLGGGSLYGYTF
clone_size: -; v_call: TRBV6-2/TRBV6-3; d_call: -; j_call: TRBJ1-1; cdr3_length: 14; cdr3_nt: TGTGCCAGCAGTTACGCAGGGAGGAGGACTGAAGCTTTCTTT; cdr3_aa: CASSYAGRRTEAFF
clone_size: -; v_call: TRBV5-4; d_call: -; j_call: TRBJ1-2; cdr3_length: 16; cdr3_nt: TGTGCCAGCAGCGACGCCTCAACAGGGACTCTCTATGGCTACACCTTC; cdr3_aa: CASSDASTGTLYGYTF
clone_size: -; v_call: TRBV3-1/TRBV3-2; d_call: TRBD1; j_call: TRBJ2-7; cdr3_length: 14; cdr3_nt: TGTGCCAGCAGCCTGGGACAGGGGGTAAGCGAGCAGTACTTC; cdr3_aa: CASSLGQGVSEQYF
clone_size: once; v_call: TRBV9; d_call: TRBD2; j_call: TRBJ2-2; cdr3_length: 17; cdr3_nt: TGTGCCAGCAGCGTCGGATGGGCTAGCGGGTCCACCGGGGAGCTGTTTTTT; cdr3_aa: CASSVGWASGSTGELFF
clone_size: -; v_call: TRBV28; d_call: -; j_call: TRBJ2-7; cdr3_length: 12; cdr3_nt: TGTGCCAGCAGCTCCCGGGGTTACGAGCAGTACTTC; cdr3_aa: CASSSRGYEQYF
clone_size: -; v_call: TRBV24-1; d_call: TRBD1; j_call: TRBJ2-7; cdr3_length: 15; cdr3_nt: TGTGCCACCAGTGAAGGGACAGGGGCCCCCAACGAGCAGTACTTC; cdr3_aa: CATSEGTGAPNEQYF
clone_size: -; v_call: TRBV11-3; d_call: TRBD2; j_call: TRBJ2-7; cdr3_length: 15; cdr3_nt: TGTGCCAGCAGCCCCGGACTAGCGGCGTCCTACGAGCAGTACTTC; cdr3_aa: CASSPGLAASYEQYF
clone_size: -; v_call: TRBV6-2/TRBV6-3; d_call: -; j_call: TRBJ1-5; cdr3_length: 15; cdr3_nt: TGTGCCAGCAGTTGGCGACGGGGCCGGATCCAGCCCCAGCATTTT; cdr3_aa: CASSWRRGRIQPQHF
clone_size: -; v_call: TRBV4-1; d_call: -; j_call: TRBJ1-5; cdr3_length: 14; cdr3_nt: TGCGCCAGCAGCCACGCGGCAAAGAATCAGCCCCAGCATTTT; cdr3_aa: CASSHAAKNQPQHF
clone_size: -; v_call: TRBV6-4; d_call: -; j_call: TRBJ2-1; cdr3_length: 18; cdr3_nt: TGTGCCAGCAGTCTACCCCATCGGACCCCAGGATTAAGGAATGAGCAGTTCTTC; cdr3_aa: CASSLPHRTPGLRNEQFF
clone_size: -; v_call: TRBV24-1; d_call: -; j_call: TRBJ1-2; cdr3_length: 13; cdr3_nt: TGTGCCACCAGTGATAAGGCAGACTATGGCTACACCTTC; cdr3_aa: CATSDKADYGYTF